A single sample is the source of the 12 T cell receptor beta chains below, sequenced in a study of shared clonotypes between healthy human individuals. Clones were read by immunoSEQ multiplex PCR, and TCRdb kept only the in-frame ones, dropping some. Of under 1,100,000 clones listed, about 70% are singletons. The sample comprised memory CD4+ T cells sorted from blood. Subset specified: CD45RA-negative fraction. The receptors shown here come from a man between 18 and 35 years old in good health.

This clone was recorded only once. This chain joins TRBV10-2 and TRBJ2-5, with TRBD1 matching over 7 bases. The CDR3 covers 15 residues. The V and J ends lost 4 bases and 2 bases, in that order; junction bases with no gene match: 7. Germline-derived CDR1 and CDR2 are WSHSY and SAAADI. CDR3 in DNA: TGCGCCAGCAGTGGACACCGGGACAGACAAGAGACCCAGTACTTC. Amino acid sequence: CASSGHRDRQETQYF.

This clone was detected many times. This chain joins TRBV5-8 and TRBJ1-3; D gene uncertain. The CDR3 has 14 residues. The ends were cut back, 2 bases at V and 4 bases at J, with 10 bases in the middle. Germline V gene sequence: CDR1 SGHTS, CDR2 YDEGEE. CDR3 in DNA: TGTGCCAGCAGCTTACGGGGAGGAGGAAACACCATATATTTT. It yields the protein CASSLRGGGNTIYF.

This chain uses TRBV9 with TRBJ2-5; no definite D call. The CDR3 spans 18 residues. Germline values: CDR1 SGDLS, CDR2 YYNGEE. With 3 bases removed from V and 5 bases from J, the gap between germline ends came to 26 bases. Here the CDR3 reads CASSEGCSRAPRRETQYF. DNA of the CDR3: TGTGCCAGCAGCGAAGGTTGTAGCCGTGCCCCTAGACGTGAGACCCAGTACTTC.

This clone was detected a few times. The chain links TRBV6-1 to TRBJ2-7; D may correspond to TRBD1 or TRBD2 (5 bases each). This CDR3 spans 14 amino acids. CDR1 and CDR2 (germline): MNHNS, SASEGT. V was clipped by 7 bases and J by 6 bases, with 19 bases between them. CDR3 sequence: CASTKGDGLGEQYF. For the CDR3, the DNA is TGTGCCAGCACCAAAGGGGACGGCTTGGGCGAGCAGTACTTC.

The chain is built from TRBV9 and TRBJ1-1, with D unresolved. Trimming removed 3 bases from V and 1 base from J, with 10 bases in between. The CDR3 length is 14 residues. Germline CDR1 reads SGDLS; CDR2 reads YYNGEE. The CDR3 region has the DNA TGTGCCAGCAGCGCGATGGACGGGAACACTGAAGCTTTCTTT. Translating gives CASSAMDGNTEAFF.

This rearrangement joins TRBV9 to TRBJ2-3; the match to TRBD1 covers 7 bases. Germline CDR1 SGDLS, CDR2 YYNGEE. This CDR3 has 15 residues. With V trimmed by 3 bases and J by 2 bases, 6 bases remained unmatched. The CDR3, as DNA: TGTGCCAGCAGCGCTACGGGACAGCTCACAGATACGCAGTATTTT. This translates into CASSATGQLTDTQYF.

The chain uses TRBV25-1 and TRBJ1-5; perhaps TRBD1 as D (6 bases). The CDR3 totals 14 residues. Germline V gene data show CDR1 as MGHDK and CDR2 as SYGVNS. V was clipped by 3 bases and J by 3 bases, with 9 bases between them. The CDR3 spells CASSDTGNNQPQHF. CDR3 sequence (DNA): TGTGCCAGCAGTGACACAGGGAACAATCAGCCCCAGCATTTT.

V and J are TRBV2 and TRBJ2-5; TRBD1 agrees at 9 bases. CDR1 SNHLY and CDR2 FYNNEI come from the germline V gene. V was clipped by 5 bases and J by 8 bases; unmatched bases: 3. This CDR3 comprises 12 residues. CDR3 residues: CASSQDRGTQYF. CDR3 DNA sequence: TGTGCCAGCAGTCAGGACAGGGGTACCCAGTACTTC.

The J gene is TRBJ2-1, the V gene TRBV9, with 8 bases aligning to TRBD2. The CDR3 extends over 16 amino acids. Trimming removed 4 bases from V and 0 bases from J; junction bases left unmatched: 6. Germline lookup yields CDR1 SGDLS and CDR2 YYNGEE. The CDR3 DNA reads as TGTGCCAGCAGCACCAGCGGGAGAGGCTCCTACAATGAGCAGTTCTTC. This codes for CASSTSGRGSYNEQFF.

The V gene is TRBV15, the J gene TRBJ2-6; unclear D gene. CDR1 and CDR2 (germline): LNHNV, YYDKDF (reference sequence). The CDR3 covers 16 residues. V was clipped by 0 bases and J by 0 bases, with 6 bases between them. The DNA for the CDR3 is TGTGCCACCAGCAGAGATACAAGCTCTGGGGCCAACGTCCTGACTTTC. It is translated as CATSRDTSSGANVLTF.

This clone came up a few times. The genes are TRBV29-1 and TRBJ1-1; 10 bases are shared with TRBD1. J gave up 4 bases and V 6 bases, and 2 bases lay outside the gene matches. Looked up from germline, CDR1 is SQVTM and CDR2 is ANQGSEA. The CDR3 consists of 12 residues. The CDR3 bases are TGCAGCGTCTGGACAGGGGGCACTGAAGCTTTCTTT. Residues: CSVWTGGTEAFF.

This clone was counted once. The chain combines TRBV5-1 with TRBJ2-2; TRBD1 might be the D (5 bases). Germline V CDR1 and CDR2: SGHRS, YFSETQ. The CDR3 length is 13 residues. With 4 bases removed from V and 7 bases from J, the gap between germline ends came to 11 bases. Here the CDR3 DNA reads TGCGCCAGCAGCCTCAAAGGGGTCGGGGAGCTGTTTTTT. This encodes CASSLKGVGELFF.